The 32 T cell receptor beta chains in this list originate from one sample, sequenced in a study of blood T cell repertoires in COVID-19. Sequencing was performed with immunoSEQ multiplex PCR; in TCRdb, only in-frame clones are kept and a portion is missing. This sample has 300,000 to 450,000 clones, with 70% to 90% found just once. The sequenced material came from PBMCs or T cells enriched from blood (not recorded which). Receptor source: a man between 35 and 55 years old in a cohort exposed to, infected with or recovered from COVID-19 (not recorded which).

V gene TRBV19 combines with J gene TRBJ2-5; 11 positions agree with TRBD2. CDR1 and CDR2 (germline): LNHDA, SQIVND (reference sequence). The J segment lost 4 bases and the V segment lost 3 bases, leaving 7 bases of the junction unmatched. The CDR3 contains 16 residues. The CDR3 nucleotides read TGTGCCAGTAGTATTACTAGCGGGAGAAGGAGAGAGACCCAGTACTTC. This codes for CASSITSGRRRETQYF.

The rearrangement uses TRBV6-5 and TRBJ2-7; 9 bases agree with TRBD1. Looked up from germline, CDR1 is MNHEY and CDR2 is SVGAGI. This CDR3 has 16 amino acids. Losses at the gene ends were 4 bases for V and 1 base for J; bases not matched to a gene: 8. CDR3 nucleotides: TGTGCCAGCAGTTCAGGCCGGGACAGGGTTTCCTACGAGCAGTACTTC. Amino acid sequence: CASSSGRDRVSYEQYF.

The chain links TRBV10-3 to TRBJ1-6, with D possibly matching TRBD1 (6 bases). Germline V gene sequence: CDR1 ENHRY, CDR2 SYGVKD. This CDR3 has 16 residues. Trimming removed 5 bases at V and 6 bases at J, with 17 bases between. Written as DNA, the CDR3 is TGTGCCATCAGTTCCGACAGGTCCCCACGTAATTCACCCCTCCACTTT. Residues: CAISSDRSPRNSPLHF.

The chain employs TRBV18 and TRBJ1-1; the D gene is possibly TRBD1 (5 bases). The CDR3 length is 15 residues. CDR1 KGHSH and CDR2 LQKENI come from the germline V gene. V lost 4 bases to trimming and J lost 6 bases, with 18 bases between them. This CDR3 is CASSLSGPSGAEAFF. The CDR3 DNA reads TGTGCCAGCTCACTATCCGGGCCCTCGGGGGCTGAAGCTTTCTTT.

The chain recombines TRBV2 with TRBJ1-5; 7 nucleotides match TRBD1. The CDR3 extends over 13 amino acids. Germline trimming cut 9 bases from V and 5 bases from J; bases unmatched to any gene: 7. From germline, CDR1 is SNHLY and CDR2 FYNNEI. As DNA, the CDR3 is TGTGCCAGTGGACAGGAGTCTGATCAGCCCCAGCATTTT. It translates to CASGQESDQPQHF.

V gene TRBV6-5 combines with J gene TRBJ2-7; the match to TRBD2 covers 8 bases. The germline gives CDR1 MNHEY, CDR2 SVGAGI. The CDR3 runs to 15 residues. J lost 4 bases, V lost 0 bases, and 5 bases had no gene match. The CDR3 is CASSYSSTSGYEQYF. CDR3 bases: TGTGCCAGCAGTTACTCCTCCACTAGCGGTTACGAGCAGTACTTC.

The chain has TRBV15 and TRBJ1-1; D remains unclear. This CDR3 is 15 amino acids long. Trimming removed 1 base from V and 1 base from J, with 10 bases in between. The germline CDR1 and CDR2 sequences are LNHNV and YYDKDF (reference sequence). The CDR3 DNA reads TGTGCCACCAGCAGAGGGATCGAGGAGAACACTGAAGCTTTCTTT. It translates to CATSRGIEENTEAFF.

This sequence joins TRBV19 and TRBJ2-2; the D is unclear. The CDR3 runs 14 residues. V was pared by 5 bases and J by 7 bases, with 14 bases between. Germline loops: CDR1 LNHDA, CDR2 SQIVND (reference sequence). Here the CDR3 DNA reads TGTGCCAGTAGTCCCCTCATGAAACTCGGGGAGCTGTTTTTT. Protein sequence: CASSPLMKLGELFF.

The rearrangement links TRBV30 to TRBJ1-6; D unresolved. The CDR3 has 13 residues. Between the trimmed V and J ends, which lost 1 base and 10 bases, there was a span of 11 bases. Germline lookup yields CDR1 GTSNPN and CDR2 SVGIG (reference sequence). CDR3 residues: CAWSAGSGSPLHF. The DNA of the CDR3 is TGTGCCTGGAGTGCGGGGTCAGGATCACCCCTCCACTTT.

This chain uses TRBV5-1 with TRBJ2-2; weak D call: TRBD1 (6 bases). The CDR3 is made up of 18 amino acids. Germline V gene data show CDR1 as SGHRS and CDR2 as YFSETQ. Trimming shortened V by 1 base and J by 0 bases, and 16 bases separated the two germline ends. This chain's CDR3 is CASSLFGQLSTNTGELFF. The CDR3 DNA sequence: TGCGCCAGCAGCTTGTTTGGACAGTTAAGTACGAACACCGGGGAGCTGTTTTTT.

CDR3: CASSAQGSGNTIYF. DNA of the CDR3: TGTGCCAGCAGCGCACAGGGATCTGGAAACACCATATATTTT. The chain combines TRBV7-2 with TRBJ1-3; a possible D gene is TRBD1 (6 bases). V was pared by 5 bases and J by 1 base, with 9 bases between. The CDR3 consists of 14 residues. CDR1 SGHTA and CDR2 FQGNSA come from the germline V gene.

The genes are TRBV7-2 and TRBJ2-2; 7 bases fit TRBD1. Per the germline V gene, CDR1 is SGHTA and CDR2 is FQGNSA. J lost 1 base, V lost 5 bases, and 4 bases had no gene match. The CDR3 covers 15 residues. The CDR3 reads CASSPHRGNTGELFF. The CDR3 bases are TGTGCCAGCAGCCCCCACAGGGGGAACACCGGGGAGCTGTTTTTT.

The chain carries TRBV5-1 and TRBJ1-6, with 7 bases matching TRBD1. CDR1 and CDR2 (germline): SGHRS, YFSETQ. Trimming at V came to 4 bases and at J to 5 bases, leaving 3 bases not matched to a gene. CDR3 length: 14 residues. The CDR3 region has the DNA TGCGCCAGCAGCCAGGGACAGAATAATTCACCCCTCCACTTT. Protein sequence: CASSQGQNNSPLHF.

This chain uses TRBV5-1 with TRBJ1-2; D remains unclear. Germline V lookup: CDR1 SGHRS, CDR2 YFSETQ. CDR3 length equals 15 residues. Trimming shortened V by 0 bases and J by 2 bases, and 11 bases separated the two germline ends. CDR3 sequence: CASSLVPGFNYGYTF. Written as DNA, the CDR3 is TGCGCCAGCAGCTTGGTCCCGGGATTCAACTATGGCTACACCTTC.

The chain joins TRBV7-2 to TRBJ2-1; 13 bases match TRBD2. V dropped 3 bases and J dropped 7; count of bases not matched to a gene: 15. Per the germline V gene, CDR1 is SGHTA and CDR2 is FQGNSA. CDR3 size: 19 residues. CDR3 loop: CASSLFGTSGIRRVNEQFF. CDR3 DNA: TGTGCCAGCAGCTTGTTCGGGACTAGCGGGATTCGGCGTGTGAATGAGCAGTTCTTC.

The chain employs TRBV19 and TRBJ2-1; 7 bases agree with TRBD2. The CDR3 has 17 amino acids. From germline, CDR1 is LNHDA and CDR2 SQIVND (reference sequence). The V and J ends lost 0 bases and 3 bases, in that order; junction bases with no gene match: 8. The CDR3 DNA is TGTGCCAGTAGTATAGATGGGACGGGAGGAATCTACAATGAGCAGTTCTTC. It specifies CASSIDGTGGIYNEQFF.

The chain has TRBV15 and TRBJ2-7; 9 bases are shared with TRBD2. The germline gives CDR1 LNHNV, CDR2 YYDKDF (reference sequence). V lost 5 bases and J lost 2; bases outside the gene matches: 7. The CDR3 is made up of 15 amino acids. The CDR3 spells CATSSLAGSAYEQYF. In DNA form, the CDR3 reads TGTGCCACCAGCTCCCTAGCGGGATCGGCCTACGAGCAGTACTTC. The full variable domain, in which reference TRBV15 and TRBJ2-7 provide the parts outside the CDR3, is DAMVIQNPRYQVTQFGKPVTLSCSQTLNHNVMYWYQQKSSQAPKLLFHYYDKDFNNEADTPDNFQSRRPNTSFCFLDIRSPGLGDTAMYLCATSSLAGSAYEQYFGPGTRLTVT.

The V call is TRBV2, the J call TRBJ1-2, with 9 bases that match TRBD1. The CDR3 runs to 14 residues. Germline-derived CDR1 and CDR2 are SNHLY and FYNNEI. The junction had 3 bases not matched to a gene; V was cut back by 5 bases and J by 2 bases. Here the CDR3 reads CASSTGTGNYGYTF. The CDR3, as DNA: TGTGCCAGCAGTACCGGGACAGGGAACTATGGCTACACCTTC.

J is TRBJ1-1 and V is TRBV6-1; a possible D gene is TRBD1 (5 bases). The V end lost 2 bases, the J end lost 3 bases, and 19 bases lay between the germline ends. This CDR3 spans 17 amino acids. Germline V lookup: CDR1 MNHNS, CDR2 SASEGT. This CDR3 reads CASSEHMGIAGHTEAFF. As DNA, the CDR3 is TGTGCCAGCAGTGAACATATGGGAATCGCAGGGCACACTGAAGCTTTCTTT.

V usage is TRBV27 and J usage is TRBJ2-7; 12 bases match TRBD2. V trimming: 6 bases; J trimming: 4 bases; junction bases outside the gene matches: 4. The germline CDR1 and CDR2 sequences are MNHEY and SMNVEV (reference sequence). This CDR3 has 14 residues. In nucleotides, the CDR3 is TGTGCCAGCAGCGGGACTAGCGGGCTGTACGAGCAGTACTTC. As protein: CASSGTSGLYEQYF.

The chain carries TRBV3-1 (or the pseudogene TRBV3-2) and TRBJ2-3, with D possibly matching TRBD2 (5 bases). This CDR3 is 15 amino acids long. Germline V gene sequence: CDR1 LGHDT, CDR2 YNNKEL (reference sequence). V lost 4 bases and J lost 0, with 11 bases in between. For the CDR3, the DNA is TGTGCCAGCAGCCCCCTTGGCGGGAGCACAGATACGCAGTATTTT. It encodes CASSPLGGSTDTQYF.

The CDR3 spells CASSYRGRAYNEQFF. The CDR3 nucleotides read TGTGCCAGCAGTTATCGGGGGAGGGCCTACAATGAGCAGTTCTTC. V usage is TRBV6-2 or TRBV6-3 and J usage is TRBJ2-1; 7 bases line up with TRBD2. This CDR3 is built from 15 residues. V dropped 3 bases and J dropped 2; count of bases not matched to a gene: 4. Germline CDR1 reads MNHEY; CDR2 reads SVGEGT.

In nucleotides, the CDR3 is TGTGCCAGTACCCCCGGAAGGGGGCGAAACACCGGGGAGCTGTTTTTT. This gives the protein CASTPGRGRNTGELFF. The chain uses TRBV19 and TRBJ2-2; 7 positions match TRBD1. The CDR3 totals 16 residues. In germline, CDR1 is LNHDA, CDR2 SQIVND (reference sequence). J gave up 2 bases and V 7 bases, and 10 bases lay outside the gene matches.

The gene calls are TRBV5-1 and TRBJ2-3; D gene uncertain. CDR1 and CDR2 from the germline V gene are SGHRS and YFSETQ. CDR3 length: 14 amino acids. V was trimmed by 0 bases and J by 2 bases, leaving 7 bases between them. Written as DNA, the CDR3 is TGCGCCAGCAGCTTGGGTTCTACCACAGATACGCAGTATTTT. Protein: CASSLGSTTDTQYF.

The rearrangement joins TRBV28 to TRBJ1-5; 7 positions agree with TRBD1. Germline CDR1 is MDHEN and CDR2 is SYDVKM. Trimming cost V 5 bases and J 0 bases; bases outside gene matches: 4. The CDR3 is 15 amino acids. CDR3 nucleotide sequence: TGTGCCAGCAGTCTCCGACAGGGTAGCAATCAGCCCCAGCATTTT. Translating gives CASSLRQGSNQPQHF.

The genes are TRBV3-1 (or the pseudogene TRBV3-2) and TRBJ2-7; 9 positions agree with TRBD1. V lost 4 bases and J lost 2; bases outside the gene matches: 9. The CDR3 extends over 16 amino acids. CDR1 and CDR2 (germline): LGHDT, YNNKEL (reference sequence). For the CDR3, the DNA is TGTGCCAGCAGCCGCGCACAGGGGGCGGGGGCCTACGAGCAGTACTTC. Protein product: CASSRAQGAGAYEQYF.

V and J are TRBV4-1 and TRBJ2-2; 8 nucleotides align to TRBD2. The V gene end was trimmed by 0 bases and the J gene end by 7 bases; junction bases not matched to a gene: 7. From germline, CDR1 is MGHRA and CDR2 YSYEKL. The length of the CDR3 is 16 residues. DNA of the CDR3: TGCGCCAGCAGCCAAGATGCGGGGGGCGCGATCGGGGAGCTGTTTTTT. It specifies CASSQDAGGAIGELFF.

The chain employs TRBV29-1 and TRBJ1-2; D is possibly TRBD1 (6 bases). The germline V and J ends were trimmed by 8 bases and 5 bases, with 27 bases remaining between them. CDR3 length: 16 residues. The germline V gene has CDR1 SQVTM and CDR2 ANQGSEA. CDR3 residues: CSCWSGGANSEYGYTF. Written as DNA, the CDR3 is TGCAGCTGCTGGTCTGGGGGGGCGAACTCAGAATATGGCTACACCTTC.

The rearrangement links TRBV2 to TRBJ2-7; 11 bases fit TRBD2. Unmatched junction bases numbered 5, after V lost 0 bases and J lost 7 bases. Germline loops: CDR1 SNHLY, CDR2 FYNNEI. The CDR3 has 15 residues. CDR3 sequence reads: CASSEAGLAASEQYF. The CDR3 bases are TGTGCCAGCAGTGAAGCGGGACTAGCGGCCTCAGAGCAGTACTTC.

This chain connects TRBV24-1 to TRBJ2-1, with 7 positions matching TRBD1. Unmatched junction bases numbered 7, after V lost 4 bases and J lost 2 bases. The CDR3 contains 16 residues. The germline V gene encodes CDR1 KGHDR and CDR2 SFDVKD. CDR3 amino acids: CATSETTGVTYNEQFF. In DNA form, the CDR3 reads TGTGCCACCAGTGAGACAACAGGGGTCACCTACAATGAGCAGTTCTTC.

The rearrangement uses TRBV2 and TRBJ1-6, with unresolved D. The CDR3 has 14 amino acids. V was trimmed by 4 bases and J by 7 bases, leaving 11 bases between them. Germline V gives CDR1 SNHLY, CDR2 FYNNEI. CDR3 sequence: CASSAQVRNSPLHF. Written as DNA, the CDR3 is TGTGCCAGCAGTGCGCAGGTCCGGAATTCACCCCTCCACTTT.

The chain combines TRBV27 with TRBJ2-7; possibly TRBD1 for D (6 bases). The length of the CDR3 is 12 residues. The V end lost 5 bases, the J end lost 5 bases, and 10 bases lay between the germline ends. CDR1 is MNHEY and CDR2 is SMNVEV in the germline V gene (reference sequence). CDR3 sequence: CASSTRGHEQYF. In DNA form, the CDR3 reads TGTGCCAGCAGTACCAGGGGCCACGAGCAGTACTTC.